This T cell receptor beta chain was identified during a study of T cell responses to AZD1222 COVID-19 vaccine. Study-level points and caveats: Of the AZD1222 recipients, only 5 to 7 were seropositive at baseline. Possibly, clonal diversity was underestimated; donors were largely white British and included more females.

Remarks on this clone: The antigen is undetermined.

The protocol was immunoSEQ multiplex PCR, while the TCRdb copy is restricted to in-frame clones and leaves out a portion. The sample shows some 74,000 clones, 87% of them seen only once. This receptor was identified in an adult who received the AZD1222 COVID-19 vaccine. The sequenced sample was peripheral blood, obtained 28 days after the second AZD1222 dose.

The CDR3 coding sequence is TGTGCCAGCAGTTACTCTTTTAGCGGCCAACCCCCCTACGAGCAGTACTTC. Its protein is CASSYSFSGQPPYEQYF. This chain connects TRBV6-2 or TRBV6-3 to TRBJ2-7, with TRBD2 as a possible D gene (6 bases). Germline CDR1 reads MNHEY; CDR2 reads SVGEGT. V was shortened by 0 bases and J by 2 bases, with 17 bases between the two germline ends. CDR3 length: 17 amino acids.